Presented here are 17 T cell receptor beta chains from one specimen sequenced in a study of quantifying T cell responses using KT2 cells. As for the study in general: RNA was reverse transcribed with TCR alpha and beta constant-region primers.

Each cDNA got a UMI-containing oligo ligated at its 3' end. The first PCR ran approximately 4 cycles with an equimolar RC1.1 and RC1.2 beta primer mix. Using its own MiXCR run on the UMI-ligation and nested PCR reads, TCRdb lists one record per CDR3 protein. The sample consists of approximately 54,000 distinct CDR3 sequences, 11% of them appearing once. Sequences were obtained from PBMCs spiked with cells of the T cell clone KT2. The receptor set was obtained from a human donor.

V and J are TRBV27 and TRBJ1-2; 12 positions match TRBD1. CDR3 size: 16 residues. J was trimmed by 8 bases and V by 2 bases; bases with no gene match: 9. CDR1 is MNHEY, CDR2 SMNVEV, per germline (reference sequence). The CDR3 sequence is CASSLLGTGGARGYTF. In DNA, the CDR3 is TGTGCCAGCAGTTTACTGGGGACAGGGGGCGCTCGGGGCTACACCTTC.

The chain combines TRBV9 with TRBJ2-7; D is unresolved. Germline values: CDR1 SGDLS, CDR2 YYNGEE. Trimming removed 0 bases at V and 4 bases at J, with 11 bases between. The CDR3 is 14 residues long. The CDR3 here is CASSVGSGSYEQYF. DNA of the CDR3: TGTGCCAGCAGCGTAGGCTCAGGATCTTACGAGCAGTACTTC.

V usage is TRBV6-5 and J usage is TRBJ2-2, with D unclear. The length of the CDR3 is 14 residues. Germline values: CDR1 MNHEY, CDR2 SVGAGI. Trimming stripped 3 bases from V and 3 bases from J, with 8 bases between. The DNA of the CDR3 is TGTGCCAGCAGTTATGGGTTTCACACCGGGGAGCTGTTTTTT. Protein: CASSYGFHTGELFF.

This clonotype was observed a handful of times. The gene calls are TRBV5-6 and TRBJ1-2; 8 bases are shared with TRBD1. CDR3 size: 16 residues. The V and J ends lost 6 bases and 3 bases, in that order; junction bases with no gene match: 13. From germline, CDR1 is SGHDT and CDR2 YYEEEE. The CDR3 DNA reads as TGTGCCAGCACCCTCCCAGGACAGGGACCATACTATGGCTACACCTTC. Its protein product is CASTLPGQGPYYGYTF. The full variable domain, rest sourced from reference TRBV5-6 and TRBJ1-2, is DAGVTQSPTHLIKTRGQQVTLRCSPKSGHDTVSWYQQALGQGPQFIFQYYEEEERQRGNFPDRFSGHQFPNYSSELNVNALLLGDSALYLCASTLPGQGPYYGYTFGSGTRLTVV.

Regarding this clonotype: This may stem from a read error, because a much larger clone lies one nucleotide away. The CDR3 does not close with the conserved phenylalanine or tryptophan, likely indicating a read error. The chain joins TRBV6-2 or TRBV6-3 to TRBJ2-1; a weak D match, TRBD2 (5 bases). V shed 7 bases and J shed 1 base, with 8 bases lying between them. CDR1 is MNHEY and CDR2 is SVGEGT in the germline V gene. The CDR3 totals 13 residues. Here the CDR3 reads CASTEGSYNEQFL. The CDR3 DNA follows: TGTGCCAGCACAGAGGGTTCCTACAATGAGCAGTTCTTG.

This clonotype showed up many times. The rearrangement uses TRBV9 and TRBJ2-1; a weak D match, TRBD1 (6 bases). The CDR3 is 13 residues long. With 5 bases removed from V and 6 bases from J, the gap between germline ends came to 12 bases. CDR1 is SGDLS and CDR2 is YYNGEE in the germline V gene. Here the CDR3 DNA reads TGTGCCAGCAGTCCGGGACACCCCAATGAGCAGTTCTTC. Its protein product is CASSPGHPNEQFF.

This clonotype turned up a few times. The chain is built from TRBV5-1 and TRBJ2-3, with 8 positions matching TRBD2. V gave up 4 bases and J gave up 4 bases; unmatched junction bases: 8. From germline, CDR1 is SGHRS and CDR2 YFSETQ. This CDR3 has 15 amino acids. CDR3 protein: CASSPLAGRSDTQYF. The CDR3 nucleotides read TGCGCCAGCAGCCCCCTAGCGGGTAGGTCAGATACGCAGTATTTT. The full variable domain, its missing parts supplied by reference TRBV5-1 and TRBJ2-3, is KAGVTQTPRYLIKTRGQQVTLSCSPISGHRSVSWYQQTPGQGLQFLFEYFSETQRNKGNFPGRFSGRQFSNSRSEMNVSTLELGDSALYLCASSPLAGRSDTQYFGPGTRLTVL.

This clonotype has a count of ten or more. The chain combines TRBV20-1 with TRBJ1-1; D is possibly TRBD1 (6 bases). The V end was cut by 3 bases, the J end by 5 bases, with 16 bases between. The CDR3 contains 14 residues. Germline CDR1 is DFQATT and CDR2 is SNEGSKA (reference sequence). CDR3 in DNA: TGCAGTGCTAGCCAGGGGCAAGCGGGGACTGAAGCTTTCTTT. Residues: CSASQGQAGTEAFF.

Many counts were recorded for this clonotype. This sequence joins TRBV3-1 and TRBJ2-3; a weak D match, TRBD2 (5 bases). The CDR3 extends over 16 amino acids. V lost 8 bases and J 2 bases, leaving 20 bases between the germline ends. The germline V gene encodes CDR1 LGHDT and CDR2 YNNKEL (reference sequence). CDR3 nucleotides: TGTGCCAGCCGCCGCGAAGGAGCGAGGGCCACAGATACGCAGTATTTT. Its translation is CASRREGARATDTQYF.

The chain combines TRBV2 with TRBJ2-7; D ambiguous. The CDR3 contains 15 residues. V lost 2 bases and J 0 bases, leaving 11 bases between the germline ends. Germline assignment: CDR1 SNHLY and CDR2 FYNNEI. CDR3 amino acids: CASSEMGGISYEQYF. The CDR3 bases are TGTGCCAGCAGTGAAATGGGCGGAATCTCCTACGAGCAGTACTTC. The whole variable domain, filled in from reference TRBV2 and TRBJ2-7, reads EPEVTQTPSHQVTQMGQEVILRCVPISNHLYFYWYRQILGQKVEFLVSFYNNEISEKSEIFDDQFSVERPDGSNFTLKIRSTKLEDSAMYFCASSEMGGISYEQYFGPGTRLTVT.

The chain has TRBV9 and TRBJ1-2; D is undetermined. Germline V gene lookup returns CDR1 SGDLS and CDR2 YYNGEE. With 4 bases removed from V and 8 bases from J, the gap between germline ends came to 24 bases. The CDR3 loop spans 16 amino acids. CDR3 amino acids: CASSHDRGRLRGGYTF. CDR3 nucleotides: TGTGCCAGCAGCCACGATCGAGGGAGGCTACGGGGAGGCTACACCTTC.

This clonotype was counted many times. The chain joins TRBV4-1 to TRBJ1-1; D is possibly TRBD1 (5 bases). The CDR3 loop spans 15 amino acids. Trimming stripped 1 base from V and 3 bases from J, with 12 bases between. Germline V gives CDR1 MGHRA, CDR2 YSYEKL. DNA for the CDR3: TGCGCCAGCAGCCAAGGGGGGGGGAGAGACACTGAAGCTTTCTTT. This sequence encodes CASSQGGGRDTEAFF.

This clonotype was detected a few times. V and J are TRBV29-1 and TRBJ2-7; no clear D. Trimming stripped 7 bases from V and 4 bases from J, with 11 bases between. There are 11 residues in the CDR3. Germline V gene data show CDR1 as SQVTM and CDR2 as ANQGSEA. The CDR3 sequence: CSAADGYEQYF. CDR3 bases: TGCAGCGCTGCGGACGGTTACGAGCAGTACTTC.

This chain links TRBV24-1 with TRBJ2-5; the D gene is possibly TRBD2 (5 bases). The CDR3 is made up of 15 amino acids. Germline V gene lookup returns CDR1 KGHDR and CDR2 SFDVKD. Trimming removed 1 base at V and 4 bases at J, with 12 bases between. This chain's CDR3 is CATSDFRAGLETQYF. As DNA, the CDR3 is TGTGCCACCAGTGATTTTCGGGCAGGACTAGAGACCCAGTACTTC.

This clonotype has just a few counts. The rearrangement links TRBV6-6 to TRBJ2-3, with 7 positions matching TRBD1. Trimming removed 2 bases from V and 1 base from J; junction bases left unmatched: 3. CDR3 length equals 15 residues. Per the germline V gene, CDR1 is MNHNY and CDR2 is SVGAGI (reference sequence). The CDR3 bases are TGTGCCAGCAGTTACAGACAGGGCGGCACAGATACGCAGTATTTT. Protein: CASSYRQGGTDTQYF.

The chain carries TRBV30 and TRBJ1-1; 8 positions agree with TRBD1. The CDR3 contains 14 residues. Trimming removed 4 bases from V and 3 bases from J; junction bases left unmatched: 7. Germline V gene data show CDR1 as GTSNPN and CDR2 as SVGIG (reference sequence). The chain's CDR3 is CAWNLQGGHTEAFF. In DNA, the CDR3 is TGTGCCTGGAACCTACAGGGGGGTCACACTGAAGCTTTCTTT.

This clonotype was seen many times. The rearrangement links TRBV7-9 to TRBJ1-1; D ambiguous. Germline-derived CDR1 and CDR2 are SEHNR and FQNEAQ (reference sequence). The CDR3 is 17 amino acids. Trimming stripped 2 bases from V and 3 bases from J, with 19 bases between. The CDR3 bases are TGTGCCAGCAGCTTATCAGCACTACTACGCCCGGACACTGAAGCTTTCTTT. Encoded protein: CASSLSALLRPDTEAFF.